This entry lists 9 T cell receptor beta chains sequenced from one sample in a study of molecular identifiers for immune sequencing clone quantification. TCRdb re-derived calls from the PCR reads in MiXCR, one entry per CDR3 protein. Of tens of thousands of distinct CDR3 sequences in the sample, 25% were seen once. Input material: naive CD8+ T cells from blood, with Jurkat cell RNA spiked in. The sample's subset: FACS-sorted CD8+CD4-CCR7+CD45RA+ naive T cells. The receptors were sampled from a human donor in good health. Some libraries in this study had Jurkat cell RNA spiked in.

About this clonotype itself: A read error may be the cause here, since a much bigger clone is one base away. V gene TRBV24-1 combines with J gene TRBJ2-1, with D uncertain. Germline CDR1 KGHDR, CDR2 SFDVKD. The CDR3 has 14 residues. This CDR3 reads CATSDLRSGNDQFF. The CDR3 coding sequence is TGTGCCACCAGTGATTTACGCTCCGGCAATGATCAGTTCTTC.

This clonotype was observed a few times. This chain uses TRBV29-1 with TRBJ2-5; 9 bases align to TRBD2. The CDR3 spans 15 residues. V lost 0 bases and J lost 2; bases outside the gene matches: 4. The germline CDR1 and CDR2 sequences are SQVTM and ANQGSEA. The CDR3 DNA is TGCAGCGTTGAAGAAGGCCTAGCGGGGCAAGAGACCCAGTACTTC. Its translation: CSVEEGLAGQETQYF.

Comment on this clonotype: A much larger clonotype is one base distant, so this may be a read error. V and J are TRBV4-1 and TRBJ1-6, with D hard to call. Germline assignment: CDR1 MGHRA and CDR2 YSYEKL. This CDR3 contains 16 residues. With 2 bases removed from V and 9 bases from J, the gap between germline ends came to 17 bases. The CDR3 region is CASSQCVGLFSSPLHF. CDR3 DNA: TGCGCCAGCAGCCAATGCGTCGGTCTCTTCTCTTCACCCCTCCACTTT.

The sample holds a few counts of this clonotype. This chain joins TRBV12-3 or TRBV12-4 and TRBJ2-1; D not certain. Trimming took 8 bases from V and 3 from J, leaving 8 bases between them. This CDR3 spans 12 amino acids. The DNA for the CDR3 is TGTGCCAGCTTAAAGGGCTACAATGAGCAGTTCTTC. Translated: CASLKGYNEQFF.

In this sample, this clonotype turned up many times. The rearrangement links TRBV20-1 to TRBJ2-7, with 9 positions matching TRBD1. The length of the CDR3 is 13 residues. V shed 5 bases and J 3 bases; nucleotides not matched to a gene: 5. The germline V gene encodes CDR1 DFQATT and CDR2 SNEGSKA (reference sequence). The CDR3 bases are TGCAGTGCTTCCGGGACAGGGTTCTACGAGCAGTACTTC. Translating gives CSASGTGFYEQYF.

This clonotype has ten or more counts. The CDR3 sequence: CASSLGDEQYF. CDR3 in DNA: TGTGCCAGCAGCTTAGGGGACGAGCAGTACTTC. The rearrangement uses TRBV7-2 and TRBJ2-7; D gene unclear. Trimming removed 1 base from V and 5 bases from J, with 3 bases in between. CDR1 and CDR2 from the germline V gene are SGHTA and FQGNSA. The CDR3 spans 11 residues.

This clonotype was observed a handful of times. The rearrangement links TRBV7-9 to TRBJ1-2; D gene unclear. The CDR3 is 15 residues long. Germline loops: CDR1 SEHNR, CDR2 FQNEAQ (reference sequence). Trimming cost V 1 base and J 5 bases, with 14 bases left between them. CDR3 sequence (DNA): TGTGCCAGCAGCTTAGATGGGAGAACCTCTTATGGCTACACCTTC. Its translation is CASSLDGRTSYGYTF.

Comment on this clonotype: Since a much larger clone is just one base distant, this may be a read error. The chain combines TRBV21-1 with TRBJ2-7; no DNA check was done on the table's D call, TRBD2. TRBV21-1 is a pseudogene locus. This CDR3 comprises 16 residues. CDR3 region: CASSKALTGRVHEQYF. The CDR3 DNA sequence: TGTGCCAGCAGCAAAGCGCTTACAGGGAGGGTACACGAGCAGTACTTC.

Details on this clonotype: Given a much more abundant clone one base away, this may be a read error. The chain joins TRBV14 to TRBJ2-4; D might be TRBD2 (5 bases). Trimming took off 0 bases at V and 2 bases at J, with 11 bases between the two ends. Per germline, CDR1 SGHDN and CDR2 FVKESK. The CDR3 spans 16 residues. CDR3 protein: CASSQDWTGTKNIQYF. The CDR3 nucleotides read TGTGCCAGCAGCCAAGATTGGACGGGAACCAAAAACATTCAGTACTTC.